Here is one T cell receptor (beta chain) with its context. The antigen is not known. The data belong to a study of blood T cells in healthy people across ages. Study conclusions and caveats: Expanded clonotype changes were possibly confounded by unknown donor CMV status.

Sample-barcoded 5' priming and a J-beta primer mix drove a second PCR of roughly 7 to 11 cycles. Through a template-switch adaptor with 12 random nucleotides, each cDNA molecule received a tag. TCRdb re-analysed the 5' RACE reads in MiXCR, keeping a single row per CDR3 protein. The table includes about 800,000 distinct CDR3 sequences, roughly 25% detected once. Trimming shortened V by 6 bases and J by 6 bases, and 19 bases separated the two germline ends. CDR1 and CDR2 (germline): SEHNR, FQNEAQ (reference sequence). This CDR3 region has 15 residues. Samples had at least 6.5 million PBMCs isolated from them. The data were also submitted as part of a second study, on T cells of mothers and their children. That investigation notes: The study obtained over 9.5 million TCR beta CDR3 reads per mother and 2.5 million to 3 million per child.

The sequence was collected from a boy under 18 in good health. Input material: blood. V and J are TRBV7-9 and TRBJ2-3; D might be TRBD1 (5 bases). The CDR3 bases are TGTGCCAGCAGACCTAAGACAGCTCCAAGGGATACGCAGTATTTT. Translating gives CASRPKTAPRDTQYF. Drawing the rest from reference TRBV7-9 and TRBJ2-3, the complete variable domain is DTGVSQNPRHKITKRGQNVTFRCDPISEHNRLYWYRQTLGQGPEFLTYFQNEAQLEKSRLLSDRFSAERPKGSFSTLEIQRTEQGDSAMYLCASRPKTAPRDTQYFGPGTRLTVL.